This T cell receptor (beta chain) derives from a study of T cell responses to AZD1222 COVID-19 vaccine. Using immunoSEQ multiplex PCR, the repertoire was profiled, and TCRdb retains in-frame clones only, with some absent. The sample lists some 120,000 clones, 75% to 90% occurring once. This clone was counted many times. The ends were cut back, 1 base at V and 4 bases at J, with 17 bases in the middle. This CDR3 comprises 16 residues. Germline V gene sequence: CDR1 SGDLS, CDR2 YYNGEE. The gene calls are TRBV9 and TRBJ1-2, with D possibly being TRBD1 (6 bases). The origin of this receptor is an adult in good health. The sequencing here drew on peripheral blood, taken on day 0 of MenACWY control vaccination. As DNA, the CDR3 is TGTGCCAGCAGCGTAAGTTATGGCCCGGACAGCTATGGCTACACCTTC. Encoded protein: CASSVSYGPDSYGYTF.